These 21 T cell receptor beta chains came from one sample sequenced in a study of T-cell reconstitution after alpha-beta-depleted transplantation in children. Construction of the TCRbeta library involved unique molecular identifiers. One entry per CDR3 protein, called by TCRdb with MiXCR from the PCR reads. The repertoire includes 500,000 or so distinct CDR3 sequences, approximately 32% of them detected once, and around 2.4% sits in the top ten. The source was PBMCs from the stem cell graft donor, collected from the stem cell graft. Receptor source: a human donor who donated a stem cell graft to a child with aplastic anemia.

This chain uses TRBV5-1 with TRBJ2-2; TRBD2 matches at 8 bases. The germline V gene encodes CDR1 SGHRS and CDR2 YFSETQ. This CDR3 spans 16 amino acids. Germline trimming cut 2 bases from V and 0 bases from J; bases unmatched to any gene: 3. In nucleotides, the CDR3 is TGCGCCAGCAGCTTCATAGCGGGATCGAACACCGGGGAGCTGTTTTTT. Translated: CASSFIAGSNTGELFF.

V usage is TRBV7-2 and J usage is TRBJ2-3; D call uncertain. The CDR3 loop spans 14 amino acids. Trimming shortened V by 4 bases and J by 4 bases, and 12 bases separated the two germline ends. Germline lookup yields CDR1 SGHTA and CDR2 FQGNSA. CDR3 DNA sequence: TGTGCCAGCAGCTCCCCTGGGTTTCCAGATACGCAGTATTTT. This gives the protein CASSSPGFPDTQYF.

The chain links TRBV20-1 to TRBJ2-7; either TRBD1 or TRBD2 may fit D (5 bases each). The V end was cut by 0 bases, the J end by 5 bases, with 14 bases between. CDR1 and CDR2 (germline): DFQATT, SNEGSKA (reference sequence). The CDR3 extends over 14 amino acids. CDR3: CSARDRGWADEQYF. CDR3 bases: TGCAGTGCTAGAGATCGGGGCTGGGCGGACGAGCAGTACTTC.

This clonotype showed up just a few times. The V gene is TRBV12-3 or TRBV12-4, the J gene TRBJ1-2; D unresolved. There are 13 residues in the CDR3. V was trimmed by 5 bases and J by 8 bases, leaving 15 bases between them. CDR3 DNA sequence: TGTGCCAGCAGTCTTAATTTGAAAGGCGGCTACACCTTC. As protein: CASSLNLKGGYTF.

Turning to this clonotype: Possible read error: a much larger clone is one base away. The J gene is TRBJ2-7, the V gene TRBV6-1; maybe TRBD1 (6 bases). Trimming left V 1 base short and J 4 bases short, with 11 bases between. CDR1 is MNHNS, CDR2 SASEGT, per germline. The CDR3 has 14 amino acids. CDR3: CASSEGAGAYEQYF. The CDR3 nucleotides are TGTGCCAGCAGTGAAGGGGCAGGGGCTTACGAGCAGTACTTC.

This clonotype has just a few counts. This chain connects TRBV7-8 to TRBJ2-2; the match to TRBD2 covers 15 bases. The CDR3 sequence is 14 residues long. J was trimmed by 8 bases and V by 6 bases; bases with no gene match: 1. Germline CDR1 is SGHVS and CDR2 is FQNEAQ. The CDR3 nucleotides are TGTGCCAGCAGGGGGACTAGCGGGAGGGGGGAGCTGTTTTTT. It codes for CASRGTSGRGELFF.

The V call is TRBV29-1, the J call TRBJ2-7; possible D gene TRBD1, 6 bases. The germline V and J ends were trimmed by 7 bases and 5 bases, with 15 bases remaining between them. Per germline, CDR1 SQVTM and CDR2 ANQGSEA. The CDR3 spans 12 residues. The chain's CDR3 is CSAEGRGNEQYV. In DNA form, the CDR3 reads TGCAGCGCCGAAGGCAGGGGCAACGAGCAGTACGTC.

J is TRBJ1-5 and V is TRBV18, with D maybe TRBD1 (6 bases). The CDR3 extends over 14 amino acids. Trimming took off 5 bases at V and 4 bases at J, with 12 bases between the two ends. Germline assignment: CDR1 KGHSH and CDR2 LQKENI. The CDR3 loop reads CASSGGQSNQPQHF. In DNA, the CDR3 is TGTGCCAGCTCAGGCGGACAGTCTAATCAGCCCCAGCATTTT.

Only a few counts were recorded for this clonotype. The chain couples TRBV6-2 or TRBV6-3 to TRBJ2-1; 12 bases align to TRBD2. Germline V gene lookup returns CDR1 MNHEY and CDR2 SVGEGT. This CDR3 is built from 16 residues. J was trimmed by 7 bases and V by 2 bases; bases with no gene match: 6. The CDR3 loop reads CASSYETSGRINEQFF. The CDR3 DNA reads TGTGCCAGCAGTTACGAGACTAGCGGGAGAATTAATGAGCAGTTCTTC.

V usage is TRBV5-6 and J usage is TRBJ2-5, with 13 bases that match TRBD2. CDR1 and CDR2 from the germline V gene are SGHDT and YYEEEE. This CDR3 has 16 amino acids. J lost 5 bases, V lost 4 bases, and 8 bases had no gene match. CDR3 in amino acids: CASSASQLAGGETQYF. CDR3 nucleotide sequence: TGTGCCAGCAGCGCCAGCCAACTAGCGGGAGGGGAGACCCAGTACTTC. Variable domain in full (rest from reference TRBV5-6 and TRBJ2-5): DAGVTQSPTHLIKTRGQQVTLRCSPKSGHDTVSWYQQALGQGPQFIFQYYEEEERQRGNFPDRFSGHQFPNYSSELNVNALLLGDSALYLCASSASQLAGGETQYFGPGTRLLVL.

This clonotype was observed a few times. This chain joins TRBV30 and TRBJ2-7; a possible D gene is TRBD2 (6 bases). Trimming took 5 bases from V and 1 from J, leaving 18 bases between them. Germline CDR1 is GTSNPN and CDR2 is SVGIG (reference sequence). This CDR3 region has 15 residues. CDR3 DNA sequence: TGTGCCTGGGCGCCGGGACTCGTCCTATCCTACGAGCAGTACTTC. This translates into CAWAPGLVLSYEQYF.

The CDR3: CASSRYYEQYF. The CDR3 DNA reads as TGTGCCAGCAGCCGCTACTACGAGCAGTACTTC. The V call is TRBV6-2 or TRBV6-3, the J call TRBJ2-7; D is unclear. The CDR3 loop spans 11 amino acids. From germline, CDR1 is MNHEY and CDR2 SVGEGT. V was clipped by 6 bases and J by 3 bases, with 6 bases between them.

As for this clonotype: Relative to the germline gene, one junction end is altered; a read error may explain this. The CDR3 coding sequence is TGTGCCAGCACCACGGACCCAGGGGGGGTCTTT. Amino acids: CASTTDPGGVF. This chain connects TRBV6-5 to TRBJ1-1, with TRBD1 identical over 7 bases. This CDR3 spans 11 amino acids. The germline V gene encodes CDR1 MNHEY and CDR2 SVGAGI.

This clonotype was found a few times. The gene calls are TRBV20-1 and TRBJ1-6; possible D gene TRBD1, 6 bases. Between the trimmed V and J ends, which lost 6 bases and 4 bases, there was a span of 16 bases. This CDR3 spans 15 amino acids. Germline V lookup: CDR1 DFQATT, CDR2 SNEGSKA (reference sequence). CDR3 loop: CSAQLGGAYNSPLHF. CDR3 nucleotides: TGCAGTGCACAACTGGGGGGGGCTTATAATTCACCCCTCCACTTT.

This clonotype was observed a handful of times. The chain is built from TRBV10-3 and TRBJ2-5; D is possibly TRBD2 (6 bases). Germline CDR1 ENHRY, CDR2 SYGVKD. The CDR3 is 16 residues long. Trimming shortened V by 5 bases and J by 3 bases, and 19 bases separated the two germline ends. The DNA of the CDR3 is TGTGCCATCAGTCGATCCCGGGACTCCCAAGAAGAGACCCAGTACTTC. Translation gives CAISRSRDSQEETQYF.

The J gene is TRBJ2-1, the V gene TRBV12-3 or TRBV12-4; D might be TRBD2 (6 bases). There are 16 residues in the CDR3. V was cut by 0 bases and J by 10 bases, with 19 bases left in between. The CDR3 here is CASSLAQGLGRWEQFF. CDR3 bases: TGTGCCAGCAGTTTAGCCCAGGGACTGGGGAGATGGGAGCAGTTCTTC.

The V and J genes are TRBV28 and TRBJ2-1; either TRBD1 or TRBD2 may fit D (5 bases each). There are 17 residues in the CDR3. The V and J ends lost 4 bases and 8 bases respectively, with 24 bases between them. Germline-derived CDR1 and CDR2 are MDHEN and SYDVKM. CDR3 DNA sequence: TGTGCCAGCAGTTCCCCCGCATTGGGGGATAGGGTCGATGAGCAGTTCTTC. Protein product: CASSSPALGDRVDEQFF.

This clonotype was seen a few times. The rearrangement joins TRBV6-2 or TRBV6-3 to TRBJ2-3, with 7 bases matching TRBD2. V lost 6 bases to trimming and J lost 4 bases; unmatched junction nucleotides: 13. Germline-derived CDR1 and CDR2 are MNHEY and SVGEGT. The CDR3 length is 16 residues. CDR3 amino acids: CASRYLGLGASDTQYF. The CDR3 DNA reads TGTGCCAGCAGATACCTCGGACTAGGGGCCTCAGATACGCAGTATTTT.

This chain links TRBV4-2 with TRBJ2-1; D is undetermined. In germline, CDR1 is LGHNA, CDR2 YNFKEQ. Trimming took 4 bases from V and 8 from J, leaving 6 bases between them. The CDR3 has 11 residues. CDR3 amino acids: CASSRRDEQFF. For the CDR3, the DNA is TGTGCCAGCAGCCGAAGGGATGAGCAGTTCTTC.

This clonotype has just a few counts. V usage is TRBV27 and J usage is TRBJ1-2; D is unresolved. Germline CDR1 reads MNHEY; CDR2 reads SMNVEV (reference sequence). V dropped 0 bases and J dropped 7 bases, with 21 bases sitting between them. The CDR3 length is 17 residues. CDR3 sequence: CASSLSGSFGPRTGYTF. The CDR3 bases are TGTGCCAGCAGTTTATCAGGGTCTTTCGGACCCCGCACTGGCTACACCTTC.

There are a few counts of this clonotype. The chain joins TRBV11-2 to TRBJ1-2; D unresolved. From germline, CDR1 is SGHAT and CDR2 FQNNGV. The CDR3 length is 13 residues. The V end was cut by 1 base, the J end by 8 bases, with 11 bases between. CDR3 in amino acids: CASSLASANGYTF. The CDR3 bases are TGTGCCAGCAGCTTAGCGTCAGCCAACGGCTACACCTTC.